These T cell receptor beta chains were read from a single sample in a study of T cell repertoires in aging, cancer and after chemotherapy. Using its own MiXCR run on the multiplex PCR reads, TCRdb lists one record per CDR3 protein. The repertoire holds fewer than 8,500 distinct CDR3 sequences, with roughly 31% as singletons. Sequencing was done on a sample of blood. The receptors stem from a human donor with a blood cancer. The donor label of this sample is uncertain. CDR3s include the opening cysteine and the closing phenylalanine or tryptophan. The order of the fields is V gene, clone size, CDR3 length, J gene, D gene, CDR3 DNA, CDR3 protein. The D gene is left open where the match is weak. Clone size, where shown, is once, few, many, or a class for clones that have expanded.

V gene: TRBV19
clone size: medium-sized
CDR3 length: 14
J gene: TRBJ2-2
D gene: NA
CDR3 DNA: TGTGCCAGTAGGGCACCCGAGAACACCGGGGAGCTGTTTTTT
CDR3 protein: CASRAPENTGELFF

V gene: TRBV6-5
clone size: NA
CDR3 length: 15
J gene: TRBJ1-3
D gene: NA
CDR3 DNA: TGTGCCAGCAGCGCCGGGTTATACTCTGGAAACACCATATATTTT
CDR3 protein: CASSAGLYSGNTIYF

V gene: TRBV27
clone size: many
CDR3 length: 13
J gene: TRBJ2-3
D gene: NA
CDR3 DNA: TGTGCCAGCAGGGGGGGTTACTTCGATACGCAGTATTTT
CDR3 protein: CASRGGYFDTQYF

V gene: TRBV14
clone size: few
CDR3 length: 15
J gene: TRBJ1-2
D gene: TRBD1
CDR3 DNA: TGTGCCAGCAGCCAAGATCTGCAGGGGGCGCGCGGCTACACCTTC
CDR3 protein: CASSQDLQGARGYTF

V gene: TRBV6-5
clone size: NA
CDR3 length: 16
J gene: TRBJ2-3
D gene: TRBD1
CDR3 DNA: TGTGCCAGCAGCCTACTGACAGGGACCCCCACAGATACGCAGTATTTT
CDR3 protein: CASSLLTGTPTDTQYF

V gene: TRBV7-2
clone size: NA
CDR3 length: 13
J gene: TRBJ2-1
D gene: NA
CDR3 DNA: TGTGCCAGCAGCTTAAGGGGGGGCGGTGAGCAGTTCTTC
CDR3 protein: CASSLRGGGEQFF

V gene: TRBV5-5
clone size: NA
CDR3 length: 15
J gene: TRBJ2-5
D gene: TRBD1
CDR3 DNA: TGTGCCAGCAGCTTGATCGGACAGGGGCAGGAGACCCAGTACTTC
CDR3 protein: CASSLIGQGQETQYF

V gene: TRBV12-3/TRBV12-4
clone size: few
CDR3 length: 15
J gene: TRBJ1-1
D gene: TRBD1
CDR3 DNA: TGTGCCAGCAGACCGAGGGACAGGGGGAACACTGAAGCTTTCTTT
CDR3 protein: CASRPRDRGNTEAFF

V gene: TRBV6-2/TRBV6-3
clone size: few
CDR3 length: 11
J gene: TRBJ2-5
D gene: NA
CDR3 DNA: TGTGCCAGCAAAGGGTGGGAGACCCAGTACTTC
CDR3 protein: CASKGWETQYF

V gene: TRBV11-1
clone size: medium-sized
CDR3 length: 14
J gene: TRBJ2-1
D gene: NA
CDR3 DNA: TGTGCCAGCAGCTTATATGCAGGTTCGAATGAGCAGTTCTTC
CDR3 protein: CASSLYAGSNEQFF

V gene: TRBV12-3/TRBV12-4
clone size: few
CDR3 length: 16
J gene: TRBJ2-3
D gene: TRBD2
CDR3 DNA: TGTGCCAGCAGTTCCCGTAGCGGGGGGAAGTCAGATACGCAGTATTTT
CDR3 protein: CASSSRSGGKSDTQYF

V gene: TRBV6-1
clone size: few
CDR3 length: 14
J gene: TRBJ1-4
D gene: NA
CDR3 DNA: TGTGCCAGCAGTGTCCGGGGAGGGTGGGAAAAACTGTTTTTT
CDR3 protein: CASSVRGGWEKLFF

V gene: TRBV6-5
clone size: NA
CDR3 length: 15
J gene: TRBJ2-5
D gene: TRBD1
CDR3 DNA: TGTGCCAGCAGCCAGGCGGACAGGGGGCGAGAGACCCAGTACTTC
CDR3 protein: CASSQADRGRETQYF

V gene: TRBV7-6
clone size: medium-sized
CDR3 length: 15
J gene: TRBJ2-3
D gene: NA
CDR3 DNA: TGTGCCAGCAGCTTAACCCCCTTTGTCACAGATACGCAGTATTTT
CDR3 protein: CASSLTPFVTDTQYF

V gene: TRBV7-8
clone size: once
CDR3 length: 16
J gene: TRBJ2-2
D gene: TRBD1
CDR3 DNA: TGTGCCAGCAGCCCCCAGGTAGGGGGCTACACCGGGGAGCTGTTTTTT
CDR3 protein: CASSPQVGGYTGELFF

V gene: TRBV27
clone size: medium-sized
CDR3 length: 16
J gene: TRBJ1-6
D gene: NA
CDR3 DNA: TGTGCCAGCAGGAGGGGGTCCGTGATAAATAATTCACCCCTCCACTTT
CDR3 protein: CASRRGSVINNSPLHF

V gene: TRBV30
clone size: many
CDR3 length: 11
J gene: TRBJ1-6
D gene: NA
CDR3 DNA: TGTGCCTGGAGTGTGGGGTCACCCCTCCACTTT
CDR3 protein: CAWSVGSPLHF

V gene: TRBV5-4
clone size: few
CDR3 length: 12
J gene: TRBJ1-2
D gene: NA
CDR3 DNA: TGTGCCAGCAGCTTGGAGACGGGGCCCTACACCTTC
CDR3 protein: CASSLETGPYTF

V gene: TRBV2
clone size: NA
CDR3 length: 12
J gene: TRBJ2-7
D gene: NA
CDR3 DNA: TGTGCCAGCAGTGACACGTCCTACGAGCAGTACTTC
CDR3 protein: CASSDTSYEQYF

V gene: TRBV19
clone size: NA
CDR3 length: 15
J gene: TRBJ1-5
D gene: NA
CDR3 DNA: TGTGCCAGTAGCCCCCGGATTATGGGCAATCAGCCCCAGCATTTT
CDR3 protein: CASSPRIMGNQPQHF

V gene: TRBV24-1
clone size: few
CDR3 length: 15
J gene: TRBJ2-6
D gene: TRBD2
CDR3 DNA: TGTGCCACCCGCGGGGGGGACTCTGGGGCCAACGTCCTGACTTTC
CDR3 protein: CATRGGDSGANVLTF

V gene: TRBV29-1
clone size: NA
CDR3 length: 12
J gene: TRBJ1-1
D gene: NA
CDR3 DNA: TGCAGCCCCAGGGCCTCGGGCACTGAAGCTTTCTTT
CDR3 protein: CSPRASGTEAFF

V gene: TRBV19
clone size: few
CDR3 length: 21
J gene: TRBJ1-5
D gene: NA
CDR3 DNA: TGTGCCAGTAGTAATTGGAAGATGAGACCGAAATGGGACTATAGCAATCAGCCCCAGCATTTT
CDR3 protein: CASSNWKMRPKWDYSNQPQHF

V gene: TRBV30
clone size: many
CDR3 length: 12
J gene: TRBJ1-6
D gene: NA
CDR3 DNA: TGTGCCTGGAGGCAGGGCAATTCACCCCTCCACTTT
CDR3 protein: CAWRQGNSPLHF

V gene: TRBV5-1
clone size: NA
CDR3 length: 15
J gene: TRBJ2-7
D gene: TRBD1
CDR3 DNA: TGCGCCAGCAGCTTGGAAGGGACAGCCCAACGCGAGCAGTACTTC
CDR3 protein: CASSLEGTAQREQYF

V gene: TRBV19
clone size: medium-sized
CDR3 length: 14
J gene: TRBJ1-4
D gene: NA
CDR3 DNA: TGTGCCAGTAGTTCGGCAGGAGAGGCTGAAAAACTGTTTTTT
CDR3 protein: CASSSAGEAEKLFF

V gene: TRBV10-2
clone size: NA
CDR3 length: 13
J gene: TRBJ1-2
D gene: NA
CDR3 DNA: TGCGCCAGCAGCGGGCGGGGGAACTATGGCTACACCTTC
CDR3 protein: CASSGRGNYGYTF

V gene: TRBV6-5
clone size: few
CDR3 length: 16
J gene: TRBJ2-2
D gene: TRBD2
CDR3 DNA: TGTGCCAGCAGTTACTTGCTAGCGGCGAACACCGGGGAGCTGTTTTTT
CDR3 protein: CASSYLLAANTGELFF

V gene: TRBV5-5
clone size: few
CDR3 length: 12
J gene: TRBJ2-5
D gene: NA
CDR3 DNA: TGTGCCAGCAGCCCCGGTGGGGAGACCCAGTACTTC
CDR3 protein: CASSPGGETQYF

V gene: TRBV30
clone size: many
CDR3 length: 13
J gene: TRBJ2-5
D gene: NA
CDR3 DNA: TGTGCCTGGACCATGACAGGGAGGGAGACCCAGTACTTC
CDR3 protein: CAWTMTGRETQYF

V gene: TRBV30
clone size: NA
CDR3 length: 13
J gene: TRBJ1-4
D gene: NA
CDR3 DNA: TGTGCCTGGAGTAGGGGGGGGAATGAAAAACTGTTTTTT
CDR3 protein: CAWSRGGNEKLFF

V gene: TRBV7-9
clone size: NA
CDR3 length: 19
J gene: TRBJ2-5
D gene: TRBD2
CDR3 DNA: TGTGCCAGCAGCGGGGGACTAGCGGGGGCCGTTAAACATCCGGAGACCCAGTACTTC
CDR3 protein: CASSGGLAGAVKHPETQYF

V gene: TRBV15
clone size: NA
CDR3 length: 14
J gene: TRBJ2-1
D gene: NA
CDR3 DNA: TGTGCCACCAGCAGACTCCGGGACTCGAATGAGCAGTTCTTC
CDR3 protein: CATSRLRDSNEQFF

V gene: TRBV20-1
clone size: NA
CDR3 length: 16
J gene: TRBJ1-6
D gene: NA
CDR3 DNA: TGCAGTGCTAGAGTGGGCGGGGGCGCGGATAATTCACCCCTCCACTTT
CDR3 protein: CSARVGGGADNSPLHF

V gene: TRBV5-4
clone size: NA
CDR3 length: 15
J gene: TRBJ1-4
D gene: NA
CDR3 DNA: TGTGCCAGCAGCGTGTCGGCACGGACGACCGAAAAACTGTTTTTT
CDR3 protein: CASSVSARTTEKLFF

V gene: TRBV20-1
clone size: NA
CDR3 length: 19
J gene: TRBJ2-3
D gene: NA
CDR3 DNA: TGCAGTGCTAGAGGCCTCCTACAGGGTTCCCTCCCGATTACAGATACGCAGTATTTT
CDR3 protein: CSARGLLQGSLPITDTQYF

V gene: TRBV7-9
clone size: NA
CDR3 length: 13
J gene: TRBJ2-7
D gene: NA
CDR3 DNA: TGTGCCAGCACCAAATTAGGCTCCTACGAGCAGTACTTC
CDR3 protein: CASTKLGSYEQYF

V gene: TRBV30
clone size: NA
CDR3 length: 17
J gene: TRBJ1-5
D gene: NA
CDR3 DNA: TGTGCCTGGAGTGTATCTTTGAGCGGGTCCCGAAATCAGCCCCAGCATTTT
CDR3 protein: CAWSVSLSGSRNQPQHF

V gene: TRBV6-5
clone size: medium-sized
CDR3 length: 14
J gene: TRBJ2-3
D gene: NA
CDR3 DNA: TGTGCCAGCACTGCTCCAGGGGGGACAGATACGCAGTATTTT
CDR3 protein: CASTAPGGTDTQYF

V gene: TRBV6-5
clone size: many
CDR3 length: 11
J gene: TRBJ2-1
D gene: NA
CDR3 DNA: TGTGCCAGCAGTAAACAGGAGACGCAGTTCTTC
CDR3 protein: CASSKQETQFF

V gene: TRBV12-3/TRBV12-4
clone size: NA
CDR3 length: 16
J gene: TRBJ1-2
D gene: TRBD1
CDR3 DNA: TGTGCCAGCAGTCAGACGACAGGGGGAGCTAACTATGGCTACACCTTC
CDR3 protein: CASSQTTGGANYGYTF

V gene: TRBV5-6
clone size: few
CDR3 length: 14
J gene: TRBJ1-1
D gene: NA
CDR3 DNA: TGTGCCAGCAGCTTCAGTTGGCAGAACACTGAAGCTTTCTTT
CDR3 protein: CASSFSWQNTEAFF

V gene: TRBV19
clone size: many
CDR3 length: 15
J gene: TRBJ1-5
D gene: TRBD1
CDR3 DNA: TGTGCCAGTAGTGGCCCAGGGGGCAGGGGACAGCCCCAGCATTTT
CDR3 protein: CASSGPGGRGQPQHF

V gene: TRBV20-1
clone size: few
CDR3 length: 15
J gene: TRBJ2-5
D gene: NA
CDR3 DNA: TGCAGTGCTAGGGGCCTGAGACTGTCAAAAGAGACCCAGTACTTC
CDR3 protein: CSARGLRLSKETQYF

V gene: TRBV19
clone size: few
CDR3 length: 16
J gene: TRBJ2-1
D gene: TRBD2
CDR3 DNA: TGTGCCAGTAGGGGACTAGGGCCTGAGGAATACAATGAGCAGTTCTTC
CDR3 protein: CASRGLGPEEYNEQFF

V gene: TRBV19
clone size: NA
CDR3 length: 13
J gene: TRBJ2-5
D gene: NA
CDR3 DNA: TGTGCCAGTAGCTTGGGGTATTGGGAGACCCAGTACTTC
CDR3 protein: CASSLGYWETQYF

V gene: TRBV6-5
clone size: few
CDR3 length: 17
J gene: TRBJ2-3
D gene: TRBD1
CDR3 DNA: TGTGCCAGCAGTTACTCGAATGAGGGGGCTAATATCGATACGCAGTATTTT
CDR3 protein: CASSYSNEGANIDTQYF

V gene: TRBV7-9
clone size: NA
CDR3 length: 15
J gene: TRBJ2-7
D gene: TRBD1
CDR3 DNA: TGTGCCAGCAGCTGGCCGACAGGGTTCAACGACGAGCAGTACTTC
CDR3 protein: CASSWPTGFNDEQYF

V gene: TRBV18
clone size: medium-sized
CDR3 length: 13
J gene: TRBJ1-6
D gene: NA
CDR3 DNA: TGTGCCAGCTCACTGGACAGTCCCAGGCCCCTCCACTTT
CDR3 protein: CASSLDSPRPLHF

V gene: TRBV5-4
clone size: NA
CDR3 length: 16
J gene: TRBJ2-5
D gene: NA
CDR3 DNA: TGTGCCAGCAGTTCCCTGAGTGGCGGGCGTTCAGAGACCCAGTACTTC
CDR3 protein: CASSSLSGGRSETQYF

V gene: TRBV20-1
clone size: NA
CDR3 length: 12
J gene: TRBJ2-5
D gene: TRBD1
CDR3 DNA: TGCAGTGCGAACAGGGGGATGGAGACCCAGTACTTC
CDR3 protein: CSANRGMETQYF

V gene: TRBV20-1
clone size: NA
CDR3 length: 19
J gene: TRBJ2-3
D gene: TRBD1
CDR3 DNA: TGCAGTGCTAGAAACCCGGGACAGAGCCCTGAATTGGTCACAGATACGCAGTATTTT
CDR3 protein: CSARNPGQSPELVTDTQYF

V gene: TRBV19
clone size: medium-sized
CDR3 length: 12
J gene: TRBJ1-2
D gene: NA
CDR3 DNA: TGTGCCAGTAGTATCGGCCGATATGGCTACACCTTC
CDR3 protein: CASSIGRYGYTF

V gene: TRBV30
clone size: medium-sized
CDR3 length: 13
J gene: TRBJ1-1
D gene: NA
CDR3 DNA: TGTGCCCGACGGGGGGGAAGCCCCACTGAAGCTTTCTTT
CDR3 protein: CARRGGSPTEAFF

V gene: TRBV20-1
clone size: NA
CDR3 length: 12
J gene: TRBJ1-1
D gene: NA
CDR3 DNA: TGCAGTGCTAGGAGAGGGGACACTGAAGCTTTCTTT
CDR3 protein: CSARRGDTEAFF

V gene: TRBV5-4
clone size: few
CDR3 length: 19
J gene: TRBJ2-1
D gene: TRBD2
CDR3 DNA: TGTGCCAGCAGCGGACCGACTAGCGGGGGGCCGCGAGCCTACAATGAGCAGTTCTTC
CDR3 protein: CASSGPTSGGPRAYNEQFF

V gene: TRBV6-1
clone size: few
CDR3 length: 14
J gene: TRBJ2-2
D gene: NA
CDR3 DNA: TGTGCCAGCAGCCCAACCGGGAACACCGGGGAGCTGTTTTTT
CDR3 protein: CASSPTGNTGELFF

V gene: TRBV6-2/TRBV6-3
clone size: few
CDR3 length: 14
J gene: TRBJ2-3
D gene: TRBD2
CDR3 DNA: TGTGCCAGCAGTTACGACAGCGGGACGCTGACGCAGTATTTT
CDR3 protein: CASSYDSGTLTQYF

V gene: TRBV6-1
clone size: few
CDR3 length: 17
J gene: TRBJ2-5
D gene: TRBD2
CDR3 DNA: TGTGCCAGCAGTGAAGATTGGCGGGGGGGCCTCTCGGAGACCCAGTACTTC
CDR3 protein: CASSEDWRGGLSETQYF